The clone carrying this T cell receptor beta chain was recorded at least ten times. Its antigen is unknown. This sample was included in a study of spatial heterogeneity in lung cancer. Study outcomes and limitations: Tumor TCRs that were ubiquitous and expanded showed up in blood more at resection than follow-up.

Germline CDR1 reads SGHAT; CDR2 reads FQNNGV. The V and J ends lost 5 bases and 7 bases respectively, with 9 bases between them. The CDR3 is made up of 12 amino acids. The library protocol tagged each TCR cDNA with a unique molecular identifier. TCRdb analysed the 5' RACE reads with MiXCR anew, one entry per CDR3 protein. The repertoire holds approximately 40,000 distinct CDR3 sequences, with under 7.5% as singletons. The time point: sample taken at primary tumor resection. Samples were obtained from about 75 donors, all untreated early-stage non-small cell lung cancer patients. The TCR originated in a female donor with early-stage non-small cell lung cancer. This chain joins TRBV11-2 and TRBJ2-1; D gene ambiguous. This specimen consisted of PBMCs, obtained at surgery. The CDR3 nucleotides read TGTGCCAGCAGCCCCACCCGAAATGAGCAGTTCTTC. This sequence encodes CASSPTRNEQFF.